The sample holds many counts of the clone carrying this T cell receptor beta chain. Antigen unknown. Other autoimmune diseases, uncontrolled infections, pregnancy or lactation ruled patients out of participation. Using RNA transcripts, the TCR beta CDR3 regions were amplified. The first round was an RT-PCR with HTBI primers, and the second round was a multiplex PCR. One entry per CDR3 protein results from TCRdb running MiXCR on the multiplex PCR reads. The table has some 390,000 distinct CDR3 sequences, 15% to 20% seen once. The sample comes from a study of Graves' ophthalmopathy and Graves' hyperthyroidism. About the study: Peripheral blood was collected at initial diagnosis, before any treatment.

Germline assignment: CDR1 MNHNS and CDR2 SASEGT. V was pared by 4 bases and J by 3 bases, with 4 bases of the junction left unmatched. The CDR3 contains 14 residues. Study findings and constraints: Cross-validated, the 13-signature model showed 87.88%/81.08% sensitivity/specificity, and 80%/75% in the test set. The model flagged ophthalmopathy progression at approximately 66% sensitivity and around 77% specificity.

Sequences were obtained from peripheral blood. The chain links TRBV6-1 to TRBJ2-7; 9 positions agree with TRBD1. This clonotype was sampled from a woman between 18 and 29 years old with Graves' ophthalmopathy. CDR3 sequence reads: CASSAGTGYYEQYF. Here the CDR3 DNA reads TGTGCCAGCAGTGCCGGGACAGGGTACTACGAGCAGTACTTC.